These T cell receptor beta chains were read from a single sample in a study of T cell changes during pregnancy in multiple sclerosis. Sequencing was performed with immunoSEQ multiplex PCR; in TCRdb, only in-frame clones are kept and a portion is missing. This sample has some 54,000 clones, with 90% to 95% found just once. The sequencing here drew on CD8+ T cells from peripheral blood mononuclear cells, taken in the third trimester of pregnancy. The receptors stem from a female donor with multiple sclerosis, enrolled in a pregnancy study. CDR3s include the opening cysteine and the closing phenylalanine or tryptophan. A D gene is named only where the DNA matches it firmly.

V gene | D gene | CDR3 protein
TRBV27 | TRBD2 | CASSLFASGRFPHEQYF
TRBV9 | TRBD2 | CASSVLAGGSSSYNEQFF
TRBV4-1 | TRBD2 | CASSQVAGDPYEQYF
TRBV4-2 | . | CASSQDVSQGAGYEQYF
TRBV4-1 | . | CASSHPAGWGFQETQYF
TRBV9 | TRBD2 | CASSVATSGTNTGELFF
TRBV7-9 | TRBD1 | CAIERPGQGYEQFF
TRBV19 | . | CASSILIAGLDEQYF
TRBV28 | . | CASTSGQGRQQYF
TRBV28 | TRBD2 | CASSLPGGFVENRPEGLAAQYF
TRBV9 | . | CASSEGDHSYEQYF
TRBV6-1 | . | CASSEGLDSDTQYF
TRBV13 | TRBD1 | CASSYGQGGEQYF
TRBV2 | . | CASSDLGRGPHQPQHF
TRBV6-6 | . | CASSPWVRGGYTF
TRBV9 | TRBD2 | CASSVEGLGSYEQYF
TRBV7-2 | TRBD2 | CASSQLAEWTGELFF
TRBV6-5 | TRBD2 | CASSFLSGEQFF
TRBV6-5 | TRBD1 | CASSVGQYFYEQYF
TRBV10-2 | . | CASNPGGRIEAFF
TRBV4-1 | TRBD1 | CASSQEDRASYEQYF
TRBV27 | . | CASSFLPTGANVLTF
TRBV28 | . | CASSSGTRPPDTQYF
TRBV7-9 | TRBD2 | CASSLVLAGGNEQFF
TRBV10-2 | . | CASSDFRVEW
TRBV28 | TRBD2 | CASGIAGGTDTQYF
TRBV13 | . | CASSFRLNPGNTIYF
TRBV27 | . | CASTPLGGQGYTF
TRBV6-4 | TRBD1 | CASSERTGHTGELFF
TRBV27 | . | CASSLRGGEQYF
TRBV4-1 | . | CASSQAHTSYEQYF
TRBV9 | TRBD2 | CASSVGLADSYEQYF
TRBV15 | TRBD2 | CATSRGRVDNEQFF
TRBV20-1 | TRBD1 | CSAQGAGTQYF
TRBV14 | TRBD1 | CASSQGTGEFDTQYF
TRBV19 | TRBD2 | CASSILTGGLAGNYNEQFF
TRBV5-4 | TRBD1 | CASSDAGTGGTEAFF
TRBV6-6 | . | CASSYGGVGGYTF
TRBV29-1 | . | CSVDGLANYGYTF
TRBV5-1 | TRBD2 | CASRPAPPGLARSYEQYF
TRBV5-4 | . | CASSLAFTDSSAYGYTF
TRBV27 | TRBD2 | CASSLSWGSGSLEQYF
TRBV4-1 | . | CASSQGAQLEAFF
TRBV28 | . | CATSDVAQETQYF
TRBV12-5 | TRBD1 | CASGLDRGYEQYF
TRBV30 | . | CAWSALDSHYEQYF
TRBV2 | . | CASTLRGLNTEAFF
TRBV28 | TRBD1 | CASSLCCTGGDQPQHF
TRBV2 | . | CASSDHRSTDTQYF
TRBV29-1 | TRBD2 | CSATTLAGPHEQFF